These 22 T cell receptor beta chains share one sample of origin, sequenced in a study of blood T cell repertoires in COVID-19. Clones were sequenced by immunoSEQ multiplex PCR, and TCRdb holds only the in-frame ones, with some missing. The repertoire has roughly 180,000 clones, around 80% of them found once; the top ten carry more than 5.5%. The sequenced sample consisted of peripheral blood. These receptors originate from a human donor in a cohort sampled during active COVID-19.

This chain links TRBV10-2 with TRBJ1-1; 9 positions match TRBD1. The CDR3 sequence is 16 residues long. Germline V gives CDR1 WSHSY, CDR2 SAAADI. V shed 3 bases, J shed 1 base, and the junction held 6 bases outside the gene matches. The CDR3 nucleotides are TGCGCCAGCAGTGACCCCCGACAGGGGGGGAACACTGAAGCTTTCTTT. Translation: CASSDPRQGGNTEAFF.

DNA of the CDR3: TGTGCCAGCAGCCCCCCAATCGGACAGGGGGCCCCTGAAGCTTTCTTT. Protein product: CASSPPIGQGAPEAFF. The chain is built from TRBV7-9 and TRBJ1-1; 11 nucleotides align to TRBD1. The CDR3 extends over 16 amino acids. Germline V gene data show CDR1 as SEHNR and CDR2 as FQNEAQ (reference sequence). J lost 6 bases, V lost 5 bases, and 11 bases had no gene match. The full variable domain, in which reference TRBV7-9 and TRBJ1-1 provide the parts outside the CDR3, is DTGVSQNPRHKITKRGQNVTFRCDPISEHNRLYWYRQTLGQGPEFLTYFQNEAQLEKSRLLSDRFSAERPKGSFSTLEIQRTEQGDSAMYLCASSPPIGQGAPEAFFGQGTRLTVV.

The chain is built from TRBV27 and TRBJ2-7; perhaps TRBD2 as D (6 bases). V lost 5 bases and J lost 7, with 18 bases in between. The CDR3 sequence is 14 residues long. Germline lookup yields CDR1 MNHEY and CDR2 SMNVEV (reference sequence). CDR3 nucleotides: TGTGCCAGCAGTCCAAACGGGGGAAGGGGAGAGCAGTACTTC. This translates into CASSPNGGRGEQYF.

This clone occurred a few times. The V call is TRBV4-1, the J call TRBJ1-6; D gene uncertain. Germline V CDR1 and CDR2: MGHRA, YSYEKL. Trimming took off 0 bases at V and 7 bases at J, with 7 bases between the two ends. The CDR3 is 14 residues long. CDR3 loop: CASSQDLQNSPLHF. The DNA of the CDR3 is TGCGCCAGCAGCCAAGATCTCCAGAATTCACCCCTCCACTTT.

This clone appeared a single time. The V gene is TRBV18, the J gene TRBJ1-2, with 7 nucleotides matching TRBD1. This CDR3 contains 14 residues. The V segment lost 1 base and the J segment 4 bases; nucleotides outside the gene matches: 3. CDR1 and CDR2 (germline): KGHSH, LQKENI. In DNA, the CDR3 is TGTGCCAGCTCACCACGAGGGGGCTCCTATGGCTACACCTTC. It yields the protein CASSPRGGSYGYTF.

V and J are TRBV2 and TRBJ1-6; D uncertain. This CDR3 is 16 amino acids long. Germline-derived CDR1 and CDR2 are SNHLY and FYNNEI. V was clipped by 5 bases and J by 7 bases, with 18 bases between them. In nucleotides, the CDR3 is TGTGCCAGCAGTATGAGACAACCAAAGGAAAATTCACCCCTCCACTTT. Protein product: CASSMRQPKENSPLHF.

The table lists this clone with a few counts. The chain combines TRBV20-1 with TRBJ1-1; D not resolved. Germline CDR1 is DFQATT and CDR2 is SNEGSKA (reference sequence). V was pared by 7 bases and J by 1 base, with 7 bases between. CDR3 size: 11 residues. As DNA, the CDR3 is TGCAGTGTGGGCACGAACACTGAAGCTTTCTTT. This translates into CSVGTNTEAFF.

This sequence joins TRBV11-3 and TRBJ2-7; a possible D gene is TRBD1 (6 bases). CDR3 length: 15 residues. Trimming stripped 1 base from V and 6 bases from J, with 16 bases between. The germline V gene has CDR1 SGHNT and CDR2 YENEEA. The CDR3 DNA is TGTGCCAGCAGCTTAGGAGGAACAGGGTTCCGCGAGCAGTACTTC. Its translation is CASSLGGTGFREQYF.

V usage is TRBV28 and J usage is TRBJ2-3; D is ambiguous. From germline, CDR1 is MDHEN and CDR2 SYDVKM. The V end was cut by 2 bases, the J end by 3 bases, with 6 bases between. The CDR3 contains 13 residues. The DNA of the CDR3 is TGTGCCAGCAGTTTACGTAGAACAGATACGCAGTATTTT. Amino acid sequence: CASSLRRTDTQYF.

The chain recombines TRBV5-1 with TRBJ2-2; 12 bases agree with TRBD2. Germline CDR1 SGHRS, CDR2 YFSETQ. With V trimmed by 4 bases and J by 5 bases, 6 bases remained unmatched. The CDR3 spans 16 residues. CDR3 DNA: TGCGCCAGCAGCGGCAGACTAGCGGGGGAAACCGGGGAGCTGTTTTTT. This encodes CASSGRLAGETGELFF.

CDR3 amino acids: CSVDGNSSATQYF. The CDR3 DNA reads as TGCAGCGTTGATGGTAACAGTTCGGCGACCCAGTACTTC. The chain employs TRBV29-1 and TRBJ2-5; no clear D gene. The length of the CDR3 is 13 residues. CDR1 is SQVTM and CDR2 is ANQGSEA in the germline V gene. V was trimmed by 3 bases and J by 7 bases, leaving 15 bases between them.

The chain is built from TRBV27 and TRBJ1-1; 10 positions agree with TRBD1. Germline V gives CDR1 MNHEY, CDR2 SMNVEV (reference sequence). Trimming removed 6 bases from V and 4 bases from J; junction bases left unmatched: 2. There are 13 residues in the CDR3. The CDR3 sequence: CASRTGGITEAFF. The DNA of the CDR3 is TGTGCCAGCAGGACAGGGGGCATCACTGAAGCTTTCTTT.

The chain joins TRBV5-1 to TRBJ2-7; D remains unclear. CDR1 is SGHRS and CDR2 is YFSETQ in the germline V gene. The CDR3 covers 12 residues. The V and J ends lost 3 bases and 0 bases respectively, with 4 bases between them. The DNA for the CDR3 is TGCGCCAGCAGCTCTACCTCCTACGAGCAGTACTTC. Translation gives CASSSTSYEQYF.

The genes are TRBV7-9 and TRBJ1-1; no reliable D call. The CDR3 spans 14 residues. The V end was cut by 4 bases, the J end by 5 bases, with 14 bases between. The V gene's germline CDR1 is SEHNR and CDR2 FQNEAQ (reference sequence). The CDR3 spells CASSSGLWATEAFF. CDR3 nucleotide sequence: TGTGCCAGCAGCTCAGGACTATGGGCGACTGAAGCTTTCTTT.

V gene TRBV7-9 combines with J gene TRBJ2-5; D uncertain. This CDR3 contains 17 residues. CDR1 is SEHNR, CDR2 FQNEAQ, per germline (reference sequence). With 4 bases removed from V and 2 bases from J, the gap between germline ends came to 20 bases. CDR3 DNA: TGTGCCAGCAGCTCTAGGTCCCTCCGTCCGGCGCAAGAGACCCAGTACTTC. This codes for CASSSRSLRPAQETQYF.

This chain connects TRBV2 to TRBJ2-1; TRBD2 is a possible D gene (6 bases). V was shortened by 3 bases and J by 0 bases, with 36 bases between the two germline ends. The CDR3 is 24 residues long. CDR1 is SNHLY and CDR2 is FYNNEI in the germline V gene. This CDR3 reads CASSDNPGEWGERLPKFSYNEQFF. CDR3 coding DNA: TGTGCCAGCAGTGATAATCCAGGTGAATGGGGGGAACGATTACCTAAATTCTCCTACAATGAGCAGTTCTTC.

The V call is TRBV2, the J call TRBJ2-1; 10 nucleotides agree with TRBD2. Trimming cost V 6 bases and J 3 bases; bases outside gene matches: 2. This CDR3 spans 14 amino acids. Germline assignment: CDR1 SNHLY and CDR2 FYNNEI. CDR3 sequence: CASSLAGVYNEQFF. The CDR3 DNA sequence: TGTGCCAGCAGCCTAGCGGGGGTCTACAATGAGCAGTTCTTC.

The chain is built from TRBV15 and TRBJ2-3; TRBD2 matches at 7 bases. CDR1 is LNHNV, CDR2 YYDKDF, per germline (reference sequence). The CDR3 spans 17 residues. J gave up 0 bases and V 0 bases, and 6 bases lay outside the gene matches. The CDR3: CATSRDLSGASTDTQYF. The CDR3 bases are TGTGCCACCAGCAGAGATCTGAGCGGGGCTAGCACAGATACGCAGTATTTT.

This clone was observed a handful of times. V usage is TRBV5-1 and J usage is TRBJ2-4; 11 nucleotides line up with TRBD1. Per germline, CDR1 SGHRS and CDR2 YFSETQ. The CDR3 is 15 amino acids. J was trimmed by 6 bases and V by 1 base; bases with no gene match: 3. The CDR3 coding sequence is TGCGCCAGCAGCTTGCCCGGGACAGGGGGAAACATTCAGTACTTC. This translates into CASSLPGTGGNIQYF.

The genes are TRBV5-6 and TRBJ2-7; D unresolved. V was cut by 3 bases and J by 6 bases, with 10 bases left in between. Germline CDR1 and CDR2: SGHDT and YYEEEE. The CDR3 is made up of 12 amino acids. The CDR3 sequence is CASSSALSEQYF. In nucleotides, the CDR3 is TGTGCCAGCAGCTCTGCCCTCAGCGAGCAGTACTTC. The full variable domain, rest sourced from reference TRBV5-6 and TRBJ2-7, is DAGVTQSPTHLIKTRGQQVTLRCSPKSGHDTVSWYQQALGQGPQFIFQYYEEEERQRGNFPDRFSGHQFPNYSSELNVNALLLGDSALYLCASSSALSEQYFGPGTRLTVT.

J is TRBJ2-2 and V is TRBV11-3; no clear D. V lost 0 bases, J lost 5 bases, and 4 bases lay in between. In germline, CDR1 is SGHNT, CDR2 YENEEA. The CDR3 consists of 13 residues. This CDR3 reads CASSLDGTGELFF. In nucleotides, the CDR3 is TGTGCCAGCAGCTTAGACGGTACCGGGGAGCTGTTTTTT.

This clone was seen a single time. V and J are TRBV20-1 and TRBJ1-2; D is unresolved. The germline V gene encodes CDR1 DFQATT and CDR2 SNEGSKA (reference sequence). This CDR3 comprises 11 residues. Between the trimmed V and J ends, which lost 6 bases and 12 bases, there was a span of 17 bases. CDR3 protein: CSAPGLGIDTF. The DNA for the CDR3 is TGCAGTGCGCCCGGACTGGGCATCGACACCTTC.